A selection of T cell receptor beta chains follows, all from one sample in a study of cytomegalovirus exposure and HLA in healthy donors. The protocol was immunoSEQ multiplex PCR, while the TCRdb copy is restricted to in-frame clones and leaves out a portion. The table shows about 140,000 clones, with approximately 82% occurring only once. Sequencing was performed on PBMCs. The receptors shown here come from a man between 35 and 55 years old in good health and CMV-seronegative. Each CDR3 is given without its conserved first and last residue.

v_call cdr3_aa
TRBV19 ASSIGGGADQPQH
TRBV18 ASSLFQGEPEQY
TRBV4-2 ASSHTRGQPQH
TRBV4-1 ASSRTSFDPYNEQF
TRBV7-9 ASSSGQGSTEAF
TRBV28 ASSRSQGDTGELF
TRBV27 ASSPPGVRALH
TRBV27 ASSFRGFYEQY
TRBV30 AWPPSGANEKLF
TRBV13 ASSLGLTGRGTDTQY
TRBV7-9 ASSLVRGWETQY
TRBV29-1 SAHELAPSSYNEQF
TRBV18 ASSPMGALNTEAF
TRBV15 ATSRGSVTGQETQY
TRBV27 ASSLLGPFGNVYGYT
TRBV7-6 ASSLRLAGIQSSYNEQF
TRBV29-1 SVEGQGAYEQY
TRBV27 ASSLGSNSPLH
TRBV28 ASSPSRTGYTDTQY
TRBV5-1 ASSSGLAGQF
TRBV5-1 ASSASGMNTGELF
TRBV19 ASGAGGATNEKLF
TRBV4-1 ASSQAQRGAYNEQF
TRBV7-9 SSSLVDYGYT
TRBV2 ASTSRGGLTEAF
TRBV5-1 ASSSTSGANTGELF
TRBV5-1 ASSLDTGKYGYT
TRBV2 ASSPMRANEKLF
TRBV7-8 ASSLVRGGANVLT
TRBV5-1 ASSFGTGTETQY
TRBV6-6 ASSYSGPPGDTQY
TRBV6-6 ASSNGDRRNYGYT
TRBV6-6 ASTYTRDSPYH
TRBV9 ASSVDRTGMNTEAF
TRBV9 ASSTRPGGPPNSPLH
TRBV28 ASSSGGQGTYGELF
TRBV5-4 ASSLRSGGGEQY
TRBV2 ASSLLGGIEKLF
TRBV29-1 SVEFAGGLNTGELF
TRBV6-6 ASGSTDTQY
TRBV4-3 ASSPAWGPNNEQF
TRBV4-2 ASSQVGQTSTDTQY
TRBV5-6 ASSFRGTNTEAF
TRBV9 ASSVASGGAAGTDTQY
TRBV6-6 ASGPHDRDTGELF
TRBV6-5 ASSSRGQGETQY
TRBV9 ASSVDPGLNTEAF
TRBV13 ASSLEGVGQGASYEQY
TRBV18 ASSDYRGLLGNQPQH
TRBV11-2 ASSLEFAKQY
TRBV4-1 ASRSPGTPGRDEQF